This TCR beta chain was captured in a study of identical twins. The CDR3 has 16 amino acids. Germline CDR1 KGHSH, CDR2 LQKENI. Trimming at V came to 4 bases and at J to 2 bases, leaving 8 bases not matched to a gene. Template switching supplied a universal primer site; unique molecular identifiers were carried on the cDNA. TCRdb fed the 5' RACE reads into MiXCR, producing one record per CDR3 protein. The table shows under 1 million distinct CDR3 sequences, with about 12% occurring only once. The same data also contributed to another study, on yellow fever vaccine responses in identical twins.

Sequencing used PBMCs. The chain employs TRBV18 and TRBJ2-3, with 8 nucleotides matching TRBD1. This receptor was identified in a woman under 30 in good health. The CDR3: CASSLIGQGDTDTQYF. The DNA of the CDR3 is TGTGCCAGCTCACTGATCGGACAGGGAGACACAGATACGCAGTATTTT.